This is a list of T cell receptor beta chains from one sample in a study of cytomegalovirus exposure and HLA in healthy donors. Only in-frame clones appear in the TCRdb table, and some are missing; sequencing was by immunoSEQ multiplex PCR. This sample carries about 100,000 clones, 60% to 80% of them seen once, and the ten largest clones take roughly 19%. The source material was PBMCs. The receptors were gathered from a woman in her sixties in good health and CMV-seropositive. Both conserved end residues are part of each CDR3. D genes are given only for firm matches. Size values are once, few and many counts, or a class for expanded clones, and some rows have none.

d_gene: TRBD2; v_gene: TRBV9; abundance: NA; j_gene: TRBJ2-1; CDR3aa: CASSVASTSGITEQFF; CDR3nt: TGTGCCAGCAGCGTAGCTTCCACTAGCGGGATAACTGAGCAGTTCTTC
d_gene: TRBD1; v_gene: TRBV19; abundance: few; j_gene: TRBJ2-1; CDR3aa: CASSIFGTGVEQFF; CDR3nt: TGTGCCAGTAGTATCTTCGGGACAGGGGTTGAGCAGTTCTTC
d_gene: NA; v_gene: TRBV7-2; abundance: NA; j_gene: TRBJ2-3; CDR3aa: CASSLARKGNTQYF; CDR3nt: TGTGCCAGCAGCTTAGCCAGGAAAGGCAATACGCAGTATTTT
d_gene: NA; v_gene: TRBV18; abundance: NA; j_gene: TRBJ2-1; CDR3aa: CASSPAQSNNEQFF; CDR3nt: TGTGCCAGCTCACCAGCCCAGTCCAACAATGAGCAGTTCTTC
d_gene: NA; v_gene: TRBV6-1; abundance: once; j_gene: TRBJ2-1; CDR3aa: CASSELAFGFF; CDR3nt: TGTGCCAGCAGTGAACTAGCGTTTGGGTTCTTC
d_gene: NA; v_gene: TRBV5-1; abundance: NA; j_gene: TRBJ2-7; CDR3aa: CASSPRGFWEQYF; CDR3nt: TGCGCCAGCAGTCCTCGGGGTTTCTGGGAGCAGTACTTC
d_gene: TRBD2; v_gene: TRBV9; abundance: NA; j_gene: TRBJ2-1; CDR3aa: CASTRGLVSNNEQFF; CDR3nt: TGTGCCAGCACCCGCGGACTAGTTAGTAACAATGAGCAGTTCTTC
d_gene: NA; v_gene: TRBV11-2; abundance: NA; j_gene: TRBJ1-1; CDR3aa: CASSPTVGTEAFF; CDR3nt: TGTGCCAGCAGCCCGACAGTAGGGACTGAAGCTTTCTTT
d_gene: NA; v_gene: TRBV7-9; abundance: NA; j_gene: TRBJ1-2; CDR3aa: CASSSTGFYGYTF; CDR3nt: TGTGCCAGCAGCTCCACAGGGTTTTATGGCTACACCTTC
d_gene: NA; v_gene: TRBV14; abundance: NA; j_gene: TRBJ1-1; CDR3aa: CASSQDQAGWAFF; CDR3nt: TGTGCCAGCAGCCAAGATCAAGCAGGGTGGGCTTTCTTT
d_gene: NA; v_gene: TRBV7-2; abundance: NA; j_gene: TRBJ2-2; CDR3aa: CASSLGVGALRTGELFF; CDR3nt: TGTGCCAGCAGCTTAGGAGTAGGGGCGCTGAGGACCGGGGAGCTGTTTTTT
d_gene: NA; v_gene: TRBV7-2; abundance: NA; j_gene: TRBJ2-2; CDR3aa: CVGSQGLGTGELFF; CDR3nt: TGTGTCGGAAGTCAGGGACTGGGCACCGGGGAGCTGTTTTTT
d_gene: TRBD1; v_gene: TRBV6-1; abundance: NA; j_gene: TRBJ1-5; CDR3aa: CASRGTERNQPQHF; CDR3nt: TGTGCCAGCAGAGGGACAGAACGCAATCAGCCCCAGCATTTT
d_gene: NA; v_gene: TRBV4-2; abundance: NA; j_gene: TRBJ2-7; CDR3aa: CASSQESGLNSYEQYF; CDR3nt: TGTGCCAGCAGCCAAGAGTCAGGACTTAACTCCTACGAGCAGTACTTC
d_gene: TRBD2; v_gene: TRBV7-9; abundance: NA; j_gene: TRBJ2-1; CDR3aa: CASSAGTSNEQFF; CDR3nt: TGTGCCAGCAGCGCCGGGACTAGCAATGAGCAGTTCTTC
d_gene: TRBD2; v_gene: TRBV30; abundance: NA; j_gene: TRBJ2-5; CDR3aa: CAWSERGRGRETQYF; CDR3nt: TGTGCCTGGAGTGAGCGGGGACGCGGGCGAGAGACCCAGTACTTC
d_gene: NA; v_gene: TRBV7-2; abundance: many; j_gene: TRBJ2-7; CDR3aa: CASSPDSYYEQYF; CDR3nt: TGTGCCAGCAGCCCGGACTCCTACTACGAGCAGTACTTC
d_gene: TRBD2; v_gene: TRBV4-1; abundance: NA; j_gene: TRBJ2-1; CDR3aa: CASSRFSGTSYNEQFF; CDR3nt: TGCGCCAGCAGCCGATTCAGCGGGACCTCCTACAATGAGCAGTTCTTC
d_gene: NA; v_gene: TRBV10-2; abundance: NA; j_gene: TRBJ2-5; CDR3aa: CASSRDNAQETQYF; CDR3nt: TGCGCCAGCTCGAGGGACAACGCCCAAGAGACCCAGTACTTC
d_gene: NA; v_gene: TRBV6-1; abundance: NA; j_gene: TRBJ2-2; CDR3aa: CASNRGNLPGELFF; CDR3nt: TGTGCCAGCAATCGAGGGAATCTCCCCGGGGAGCTGTTTTTT
d_gene: NA; v_gene: TRBV7-9; abundance: NA; j_gene: TRBJ2-7; CDR3aa: CSSSLGGGVGSYEQYF; CDR3nt: TGTTCCAGCAGCCTCGGAGGAGGGGTTGGCTCCTACGAGCAGTACTTC
d_gene: NA; v_gene: TRBV27; abundance: NA; j_gene: TRBJ1-1; CDR3aa: CASSLTIQGKVLGEAFF; CDR3nt: TGTGCCAGCAGTTTAACGATCCAGGGAAAAGTGCTAGGGGAAGCTTTCTTT
d_gene: TRBD2; v_gene: TRBV19; abundance: NA; j_gene: TRBJ2-5; CDR3aa: CASSVLAGAWETQYF; CDR3nt: TGTGCCAGTAGTGTCTTAGCGGGAGCTTGGGAGACCCAGTACTTC
d_gene: TRBD1; v_gene: TRBV5-1; abundance: NA; j_gene: TRBJ1-5; CDR3aa: CASSLGQANQPQHF; CDR3nt: TGCGCCAGCAGCCTAGGACAGGCGAATCAGCCCCAGCATTTT
d_gene: TRBD2; v_gene: TRBV15; abundance: NA; j_gene: TRBJ2-3; CDR3aa: CATSRGGSSGRDTQYF; CDR3nt: TGTGCCACCAGCAGAGGTGGTTCTAGCGGGAGGGATACGCAGTATTTT
d_gene: NA; v_gene: TRBV2; abundance: NA; j_gene: TRBJ1-2; CDR3aa: CASSVSSGLDYGYTF; CDR3nt: TGTGCCAGCAGTGTTAGCTCTGGGTTGGACTATGGCTACACCTTC
d_gene: NA; v_gene: TRBV19; abundance: NA; j_gene: TRBJ2-1; CDR3aa: CASSNRLGNEQFF; CDR3nt: TGTGCCAGTAGTAACCGACTAGGAAATGAGCAGTTCTTC
d_gene: TRBD1; v_gene: TRBV20-1; abundance: NA; j_gene: TRBJ1-3; CDR3aa: CSGQGRNTIYF; CDR3nt: TGCAGTGGACAGGGGCGAAACACCATATATTTT
d_gene: NA; v_gene: TRBV27; abundance: NA; j_gene: TRBJ1-1; CDR3aa: CASSLYAGTEAFF; CDR3nt: TGTGCCAGCAGTTTATACGCCGGCACTGAAGCTTTCTTT
d_gene: NA; v_gene: TRBV18; abundance: NA; j_gene: TRBJ2-6; CDR3aa: CASSPTTGPGANVLTF; CDR3nt: TGTGCCAGCTCACCCACAACAGGGCCCGGGGCCAACGTCCTGACTTTC
d_gene: TRBD2; v_gene: TRBV28; abundance: NA; j_gene: TRBJ2-1; CDR3aa: CASSRAGRSYNEQFF; CDR3nt: TGTGCCAGCAGCCGAGCGGGGAGATCCTACAATGAGCAGTTCTTC
d_gene: NA; v_gene: TRBV18; abundance: NA; j_gene: TRBJ1-1; CDR3aa: CASSLRVDTEAFF; CDR3nt: TGTGCCAGCTCACTCAGGGTAGACACTGAAGCTTTCTTT
d_gene: NA; v_gene: TRBV11-2; abundance: NA; j_gene: TRBJ1-5; CDR3aa: CASSFQGSNQPQHF; CDR3nt: TGTGCCAGCAGCTTTCAGGGTAGCAATCAGCCCCAGCATTTT
d_gene: NA; v_gene: TRBV9; abundance: NA; j_gene: TRBJ1-2; CDR3aa: CASSSRGGSGYTF; CDR3nt: TGTGCCAGCAGCTCAAGAGGGGGATCTGGCTACACCTTC
d_gene: TRBD1; v_gene: TRBV5-1; abundance: NA; j_gene: TRBJ2-2; CDR3aa: CASGTGNSGELFF; CDR3nt: TGCGCCAGTGGGACAGGGAACAGCGGGGAGCTGTTTTTT
d_gene: NA; v_gene: TRBV4-2; abundance: NA; j_gene: TRBJ1-2; CDR3aa: CASSQDSSGHRPYGYTF; CDR3nt: TGTGCCAGCAGCCAAGATTCCTCCGGACACAGACCCTATGGCTACACCTTC
d_gene: TRBD1; v_gene: TRBV10-3; abundance: NA; j_gene: TRBJ1-5; CDR3aa: CAISRTGGNQPQHF; CDR3nt: TGTGCCATCAGTAGGACAGGAGGCAATCAGCCCCAGCATTTT
d_gene: TRBD2; v_gene: TRBV5-6; abundance: NA; j_gene: TRBJ2-3; CDR3aa: CASSTLAGGEVGTQYF; CDR3nt: TGTGCCAGCAGCACCCTAGCGGGAGGGGAGGTTGGTACGCAGTATTTT
d_gene: NA; v_gene: TRBV7-9; abundance: NA; j_gene: TRBJ2-7; CDR3aa: CASSRYHEQYF; CDR3nt: TGTGCCAGCAGCCGCTATCACGAGCAGTACTTC
d_gene: TRBD1; v_gene: TRBV5-4; abundance: NA; j_gene: TRBJ1-2; CDR3aa: CASSAQGISNYGYAF; CDR3nt: TGTGCCAGCAGCGCACAGGGGATCTCTAACTATGGCTACGCCTTC
d_gene: TRBD1; v_gene: TRBV7-9; abundance: once; j_gene: TRBJ1-2; CDR3aa: CASSPKTGGVGYTF; CDR3nt: TGTGCCAGCAGCCCGAAGACAGGGGGGGTAGGCTACACCTTC
d_gene: TRBD1; v_gene: TRBV19; abundance: NA; j_gene: TRBJ1-2; CDR3aa: CASTLRGTGYGYTF; CDR3nt: TGTGCCAGTACCCTCAGGGGGACAGGTTATGGCTACACCTTC
d_gene: NA; v_gene: TRBV28; abundance: NA; j_gene: TRBJ2-7; CDR3aa: CASSLLNRGQGQYF; CDR3nt: TGTGCCAGCAGCCTATTAAACAGAGGGCAAGGGCAGTACTTC
d_gene: NA; v_gene: TRBV6-5; abundance: NA; j_gene: TRBJ1-1; CDR3aa: CASSYDWGAEAFF; CDR3nt: TGTGCCAGCAGTTACGATTGGGGGGCTGAAGCTTTCTTT
d_gene: NA; v_gene: TRBV25-1; abundance: NA; j_gene: TRBJ1-1; CDR3aa: CASRAQGITEAFF; CDR3nt: TGTGCCAGCAGGGCACAGGGAATCACTGAAGCTTTCTTT
d_gene: NA; v_gene: TRBV7-9; abundance: NA; j_gene: TRBJ1-1; CDR3aa: CASSFTGNTEAFF; CDR3nt: TGTGCCAGCAGCTTTACAGGGAACACTGAAGCTTTCTTT
d_gene: TRBD1; v_gene: TRBV30; abundance: once; j_gene: TRBJ1-1; CDR3aa: CAWRLGQGITEAFF; CDR3nt: TGTGCCTGGAGGCTGGGACAGGGTATCACTGAAGCTTTCTTT
d_gene: TRBD1; v_gene: TRBV5-5; abundance: NA; j_gene: TRBJ1-1; CDR3aa: CASSPWTGAAQAFF; CDR3nt: TGTGCCAGCAGCCCCTGGACAGGGGCGGCACAAGCTTTCTTT
d_gene: TRBD2; v_gene: TRBV25-1; abundance: NA; j_gene: TRBJ2-7; CDR3aa: CASSLGGGSNEQYF; CDR3nt: TGTGCCAGCAGCCTCGGGGGGGGGAGCAACGAGCAGTACTTC
d_gene: TRBD2; v_gene: TRBV7-8; abundance: NA; j_gene: TRBJ2-1; CDR3aa: CASSVPAGGYYNEQFF; CDR3nt: TGTGCCAGCAGCGTACCAGCGGGAGGATATTACAATGAGCAGTTCTTC
d_gene: NA; v_gene: TRBV27; abundance: NA; j_gene: TRBJ2-7; CDR3aa: CASSLAGSYEQYF; CDR3nt: TGTGCCAGCAGTTTAGCGGGATCCTACGAGCAGTACTTC